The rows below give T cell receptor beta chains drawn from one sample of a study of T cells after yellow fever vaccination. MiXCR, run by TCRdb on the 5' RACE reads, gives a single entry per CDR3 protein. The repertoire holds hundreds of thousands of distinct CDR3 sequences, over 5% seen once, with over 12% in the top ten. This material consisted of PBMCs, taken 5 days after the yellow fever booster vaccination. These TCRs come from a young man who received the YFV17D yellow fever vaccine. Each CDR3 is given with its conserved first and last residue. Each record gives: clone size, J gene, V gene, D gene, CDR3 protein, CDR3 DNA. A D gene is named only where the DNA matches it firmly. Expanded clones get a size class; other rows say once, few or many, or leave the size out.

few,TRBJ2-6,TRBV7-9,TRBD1,CASSAPTGTGANVLTF,TGTGCCAGCAGCGCCCCGACAGGGACTGGGGCCAACGTCCTGACTTTC
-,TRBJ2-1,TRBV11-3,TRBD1,CASSLVFGQGVSEQFF,TGTGCCAGCAGCTTAGTTTTTGGACAGGGTGTTAGTGAGCAGTTCTTC
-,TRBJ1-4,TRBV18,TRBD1,CASSRATGVGNEKLFF,TGTGCCAGCTCACGAGCGACAGGGGTTGGTAATGAAAAACTGTTTTTT
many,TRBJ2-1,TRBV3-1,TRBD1,CASSQHSPTGGNEQFF,TGTGCCAGCAGCCAACACAGTCCAACAGGGGGTAATGAGCAGTTCTTC
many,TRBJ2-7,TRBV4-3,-,CASSQDMASDRYEQYF,TGCGCCAGCAGCCAAGATATGGCTAGCGACCGTTACGAGCAGTACTTC
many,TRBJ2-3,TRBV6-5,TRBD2,CASSYSKAGVRDTQYF,TGTGCCAGCAGTTACTCTAAAGCGGGAGTCAGAGATACGCAGTATTTT
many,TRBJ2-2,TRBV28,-,CASRESGPLRNGELFF,TGTGCCAGCAGGGAAAGCGGGCCCCTGCGGAACGGGGAGCTGTTTTTT
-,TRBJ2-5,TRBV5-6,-,CARGPGLICQETQYF,TGTGCCAGGGGCCCCGGACTCATCTGCCAAGAGACCCAGTACTTC
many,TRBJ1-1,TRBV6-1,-,CASSPNGAGFAEAFF,TGTGCCAGCAGTCCAAACGGAGCAGGATTTGCTGAAGCTTTCTTT
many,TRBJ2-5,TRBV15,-,CATSLKGTQYF,TGTGCCACCAGCCTCAAGGGGACCCAGTACTTC
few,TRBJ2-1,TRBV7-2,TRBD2,CASSLSGSYSNEQFF,TGTGCCAGCAGCCTTAGCGGGAGTTACTCCAATGAGCAGTTCTTC
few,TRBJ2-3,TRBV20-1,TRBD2,CSARRGTSAGTDTQYF,TGCAGTGCTAGACGAGGGACTAGCGCCGGCACAGATACGCAGTATTTT
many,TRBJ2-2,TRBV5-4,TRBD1,CASSSGTGGRGTGELFF,TGTGCCAGCAGCTCCGGGACAGGGGGCAGAGGCACCGGGGAGCTGTTTTTT
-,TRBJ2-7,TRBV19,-,CASSPGTADYEQYF,TGTGCCAGTAGTCCGGGGACGGCCGACTACGAGCAGTACTTC
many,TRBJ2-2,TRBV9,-,CASSAYVSDGSGELFF,TGTGCCAGCAGCGCCTACGTCAGTGACGGGTCCGGGGAGCTGTTTTTT
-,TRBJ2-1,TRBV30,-,CAWSVAGVEQFF,TGTGCCTGGAGTGTAGCCGGGGTAGAACAGTTCTTC
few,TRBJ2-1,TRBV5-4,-,CASSLGLPPGEQFF,TGTGCCAGCAGCTTGGGGCTCCCACCCGGGGAGCAGTTCTTC
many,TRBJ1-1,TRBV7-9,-,CASSVWTSEAFF,TGTGCCAGCAGCGTATGGACCTCTGAAGCTTTCTTT
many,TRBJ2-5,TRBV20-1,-,CSARAPELWGETQYF,TGCAGTGCTAGAGCCCCGGAACTGTGGGGGGAGACCCAGTACTTC
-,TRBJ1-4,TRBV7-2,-,CASSWGAVATNEKLFF,TGTGCCAGCAGCTGGGGGGCAGTTGCAACTAATGAAAAACTGTTTTTT
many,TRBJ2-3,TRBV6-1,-,CASRDIATDTQYF,TGTGCCAGCAGGGACATAGCCACAGATACGCAGTATTTT
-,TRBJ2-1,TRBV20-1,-,CSASGGPRFDEQFF,TGCAGTGCTAGTGGGGGGCCCCGGTTCGATGAGCAGTTCTTC
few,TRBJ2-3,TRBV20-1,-,CSVRNVESTDTQYF,TGCAGTGTTAGAAACGTCGAGAGCACAGATACGCAGTATTTT
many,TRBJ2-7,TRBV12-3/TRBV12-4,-,CASSFGRPDNEQYF,TGTGCCAGCAGTTTTGGCAGGCCGGACAACGAGCAGTACTTC
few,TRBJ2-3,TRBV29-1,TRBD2,CSGGLVTDTQYF,TGCAGCGGAGGACTAGTCACAGATACGCAGTATTTT
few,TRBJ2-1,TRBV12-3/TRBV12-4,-,CASSLVGGQSYNEQFF,TGTGCCAGCAGCCTCGTGGGCGGGCAATCCTACAATGAGCAGTTCTTC
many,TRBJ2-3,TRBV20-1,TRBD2,CSAPAGTTDTQYF,TGCAGTGCTCCAGCGGGGACCACAGATACGCAGTATTTT
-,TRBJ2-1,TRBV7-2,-,CASSGQGGLAGPVNEQFF,TGTGCCAGCAGCGGTCAGGGGGGATTGGCGGGGCCAGTAAATGAGCAGTTCTTC
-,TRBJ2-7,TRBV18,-,CASSPPVRDYEQYF,TGTGCCAGCTCACCACCGGTCAGGGACTACGAGCAGTACTTC